These 20 T cell receptor beta chains were sequenced from one sample in a study of T-cell memory formation after mild COVID-19. Each CDR3 protein gets one entry after TCRdb re-called the 5' RACE reads with MiXCR. The repertoire holds hundreds of thousands of distinct CDR3 sequences, with roughly a fifth as singletons. The sequenced material came from PBMCs or a T cell subset sorted from them (not recorded which). These receptors were taken from an adult woman who had mild COVID-19 (a few samples of this study predate the infection). Cell type and time point are not known.

Only a few counts were recorded for this clonotype. This CDR3 is CASSPIGVGPQTDTQYF. CDR3 nucleotides: TGTGCCAGCAGTCCCATCGGCGTCGGCCCTCAGACAGATACGCAGTATTTT. J is TRBJ2-3 and V is TRBV12-3 or TRBV12-4; D unclear. V was pared by 5 bases and J by 3 bases, with 21 bases between. This CDR3 contains 17 residues.

In this sample, this clonotype turned up a few times. The chain joins TRBV29-1 to TRBJ2-2; D is uncertain. V was pared by 5 bases and J by 7 bases, with 11 bases between. CDR1 is SQVTM, CDR2 ANQGSEA, per germline. The CDR3 sequence is 12 residues long. CDR3 sequence reads: CSVSGMGGELFF. The CDR3 nucleotides are TGCAGCGTTTCTGGTATGGGCGGGGAGCTGTTTTTT.

This clonotype appeared a few times. V and J are TRBV19 and TRBJ1-3; maybe TRBD1 (6 bases). The germline gives CDR1 LNHDA, CDR2 SQIVND (reference sequence). Trimming left V 7 bases short and J 1 base short, with 11 bases between. There are 14 residues in the CDR3. The DNA for the CDR3 is TGTGCCAGTACTCCCAGGGGATCTGGAAACACCATATATTTT. This gives the protein CASTPRGSGNTIYF.

With respect to this clonotype: At one of its ends the junction is not consistent with the germline gene, which may arise from a read error. V and J are TRBV5-5 and TRBJ2-7; TRBD2 might be the D (6 bases). Germline V CDR1 and CDR2: SGHKS, YYEKEE (reference sequence). This CDR3 has 16 residues. The CDR3 DNA sequence: TGCGCCAGCAGCTTGCCCGGGACTGGAAGCTCCTACGAGCAGTACTTC. Translated: CASSLPGTGSSYEQYF.

In this sample, this clonotype turned up a few times. V usage is TRBV12-3 or TRBV12-4 and J usage is TRBJ1-5, with D possibly matching TRBD1 (5 bases). This CDR3 spans 14 amino acids. V was shortened by 3 bases and J by 6 bases, with 12 bases between the two germline ends. CDR3 residues: CASSFRGSGQPQHF. DNA for the CDR3: TGTGCCAGCAGTTTCCGGGGGAGCGGTCAGCCCCAGCATTTT.

The V and J genes are TRBV7-2 and TRBJ1-2; 8 nucleotides line up with TRBD1. The CDR3 has 17 amino acids. From germline, CDR1 is SGHTA and CDR2 FQGNSA. The J segment lost 5 bases and the V segment lost 2 bases, leaving 13 bases of the junction unmatched. The CDR3 DNA sequence: TGTGCCAGCAGCTTATTCACGATGCGGCAGGGGGCGTATGGCTACACCTTC. It yields the protein CASSLFTMRQGAYGYTF.

The chain joins TRBV4-2 to TRBJ2-3, with a tentative D call TRBD2 (7 bases). Trimming took 2 bases from V and 1 from J, leaving 19 bases between them. This CDR3 contains 18 residues. The germline V gene has CDR1 LGHNA and CDR2 YNFKEQ. CDR3 sequence (DNA): TGTGCCAGCAGCCAAAAAGGGGGGCGGGAGTACGGCACAGATACGCAGTATTTT. Translated: CASSQKGGREYGTDTQYF.

This clonotype was seen a few times. This sequence joins TRBV6-5 and TRBJ2-7, with 7 bases matching TRBD1. Germline lookup yields CDR1 MNHEY and CDR2 SVGAGI. The V segment lost 6 bases and the J segment 4 bases; nucleotides outside the gene matches: 12. The CDR3 loop spans 15 amino acids. The CDR3 here is CASSLDRKTRYEQYF. DNA for the CDR3: TGTGCCAGCAGCCTGGACAGGAAAACTCGGTACGAGCAGTACTTC.

This clonotype was picked up a small number of times. This sequence joins TRBV6-1 and TRBJ1-2, with D maybe TRBD1 (6 bases). The CDR3 has 13 residues. The V gene lost 4 bases and the J gene lost 7 bases, with 13 bases spanning the gap. Germline V gene data show CDR1 as MNHNS and CDR2 as SASEGT. This CDR3 is CASSASGAAGYTF. CDR3 bases: TGTGCCAGCAGTGCTTCAGGGGCGGCTGGCTACACCTTC.

The chain joins TRBV7-9 to TRBJ1-6, with 7 positions matching TRBD1. This CDR3 has 16 residues. The V gene end was trimmed by 3 bases and the J gene end by 7 bases; junction bases not matched to a gene: 9. Germline V gives CDR1 SEHNR, CDR2 FQNEAQ (reference sequence). CDR3 amino acids: CASSLKQEGANSPLHF. DNA of the CDR3: TGTGCCAGCAGCTTGAAACAGGAGGGGGCGAATTCACCCCTCCACTTT.

The rearrangement uses TRBV7-3 and TRBJ1-1; D may be TRBD1 (6 bases). V gave up 1 base and J gave up 7 bases, with 13 bases separating them. The CDR3 consists of 14 residues. Looked up from germline, CDR1 is SGHTA and CDR2 is FQGTGA. The DNA for the CDR3 is TGTGCCAGCAGCTTAAGGGGGGGCTCCGTTGAAGCTTTCTTT. Translating gives CASSLRGGSVEAFF. The full variable domain, in which reference TRBV7-3 and TRBJ1-1 provide the parts outside the CDR3, is GAGVSQTPSNKVTEKGKYVELRCDPISGHTALYWYRQSLGQGPEFLIYFQGTGAADDSGLPNDRFFAVRPEGSVSTLKIQRTERGDSAVYLCASSLRGGSVEAFFGQGTRLTVV.

CDR3 coding DNA: TGTGCCAGCACCGACGGGGGGCCCCAGCATTTT. This translates into CASTDGGPQHF. The chain couples TRBV3-1 to TRBJ1-5; a weak D match, TRBD1 (5 bases). Looked up from germline, CDR1 is LGHDT and CDR2 is YNNKEL (reference sequence). Trimming removed 7 bases at V and 9 bases at J, with 10 bases between. This CDR3 comprises 11 residues.

This clonotype appeared a few times. The V gene is TRBV6-2 or TRBV6-3, the J gene TRBJ1-1, with 9 bases fitting TRBD1. Germline values: CDR1 MNHEY, CDR2 SVGEGT. V gave up 4 bases and J gave up 4 bases; unmatched junction bases: 10. The CDR3 has 16 amino acids. As DNA, the CDR3 is TGTGCCAGCAGTTCTGTCCCGGGACAGGGAGGCACTGAAGCTTTCTTT. Translated: CASSSVPGQGGTEAFF.

This rearrangement joins TRBV20-1 to TRBJ2-1; 9 bases map to TRBD1. The CDR3 has 14 residues. Trimming took 4 bases from V and 3 from J; bases not matched to a gene: 4. Germline CDR1 is DFQATT and CDR2 is SNEGSKA (reference sequence). The CDR3 loop reads CSATGTGRYNEQFF. The CDR3 coding sequence is TGCAGTGCTACCGGGACAGGGCGCTACAATGAGCAGTTCTTC.

This clonotype was detected ten times or more. The V and J genes are TRBV24-1 and TRBJ2-7, with TRBD2 matching 10 bases. Per the germline V gene, CDR1 is KGHDR and CDR2 is SFDVKD. The CDR3 extends over 15 amino acids. V dropped 4 bases and J dropped 4; count of bases not matched to a gene: 6. In nucleotides, the CDR3 is TGTGCCACCAGTGAGGGCGGACTAGCGGCTTACGAGCAGTACTTC. Amino acids: CATSEGGLAAYEQYF.

A single count supports this clonotype. V gene TRBV27 combines with J gene TRBJ2-1; 8 nucleotides agree with TRBD2. J was trimmed by 9 bases and V by 0 bases; bases with no gene match: 16. The CDR3 runs to 18 residues. The germline gives CDR1 MNHEY, CDR2 SMNVEV (reference sequence). CDR3 in DNA: TGTGCCAGCAGTTTATCGGGCGTACTAGCGGACTCTACAATTGAGCAGTTCTTC. The encoded protein is CASSLSGVLADSTIEQFF.

This clonotype was detected a few times. The chain couples TRBV24-1 to TRBJ2-1; no clear D gene. Trimming shortened V by 4 bases and J by 3 bases, and 9 bases separated the two germline ends. This CDR3 contains 14 residues. Looked up from germline, CDR1 is KGHDR and CDR2 is SFDVKD. This chain's CDR3 is CATSDPYDYNEQFF. CDR3 nucleotides: TGTGCCACCAGTGACCCGTATGACTACAATGAGCAGTTCTTC.

This clonotype showed up just a few times. The chain carries TRBV12-3 or TRBV12-4 and TRBJ1-5, with D possibly being TRBD1 (6 bases). The CDR3 covers 14 residues. V lost 7 bases, J lost 6 bases, and 16 bases lay in between. In DNA form, the CDR3 reads TGTGCCAGCATATCAGGGGACTTGTCTCAGCCCCAGCATTTT. Translated, it gives CASISGDLSQPQHF.

In this sample, this clonotype turned up once. V is TRBV20-1 and J is TRBJ1-5; 8 bases align to TRBD1. The CDR3 spans 15 residues. Germline CDR1 DFQATT, CDR2 SNEGSKA (reference sequence). After removal of 3 bases from V and 3 bases from J, the junction contained 7 bases not matched to a gene. CDR3 protein: CSARRQGAYNQPQHF. Here the CDR3 DNA reads TGCAGTGCTAGGCGCCAGGGGGCTTACAATCAGCCCCAGCATTTT.

This clonotype was counted between two and nine times. The chain is built from TRBV18 and TRBJ2-2, with D unclear. CDR1 and CDR2 (germline): KGHSH, LQKENI. This CDR3 spans 13 amino acids. V was clipped by 3 bases and J by 7 bases, with 9 bases between them. The chain's CDR3 is CASSPPVIGELFF. The CDR3 nucleotides are TGTGCCAGCTCACCCCCTGTAATCGGGGAGCTGTTTTTT.